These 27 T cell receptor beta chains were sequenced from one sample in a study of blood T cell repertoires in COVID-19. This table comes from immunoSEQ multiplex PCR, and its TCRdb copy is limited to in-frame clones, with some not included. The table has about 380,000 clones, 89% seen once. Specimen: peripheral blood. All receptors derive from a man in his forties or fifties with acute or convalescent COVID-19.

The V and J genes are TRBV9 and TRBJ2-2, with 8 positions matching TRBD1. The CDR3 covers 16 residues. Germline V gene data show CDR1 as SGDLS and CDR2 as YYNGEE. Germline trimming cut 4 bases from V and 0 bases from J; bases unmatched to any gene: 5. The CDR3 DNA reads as TGTGCCAGCAGCCCCCGGACAGGGCCGAACACCGGGGAGCTGTTTTTT. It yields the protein CASSPRTGPNTGELFF.

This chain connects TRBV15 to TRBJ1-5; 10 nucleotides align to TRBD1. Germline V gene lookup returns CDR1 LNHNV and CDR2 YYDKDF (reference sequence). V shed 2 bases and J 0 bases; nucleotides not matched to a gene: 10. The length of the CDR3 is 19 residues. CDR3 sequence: CATSRPSGTGEYSNQPQHF. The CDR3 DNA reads TGTGCCACCAGCAGACCTTCGGGGACAGGGGAATATAGCAATCAGCCCCAGCATTTT.

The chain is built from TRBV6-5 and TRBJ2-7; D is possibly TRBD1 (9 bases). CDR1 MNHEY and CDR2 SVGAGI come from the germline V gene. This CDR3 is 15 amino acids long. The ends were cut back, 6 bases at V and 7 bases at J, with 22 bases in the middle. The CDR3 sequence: CASSRMGQGLGEQYF. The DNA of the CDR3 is TGTGCCAGCAGCCGGATGGGACAGGGACTAGGAGAGCAGTACTTC.

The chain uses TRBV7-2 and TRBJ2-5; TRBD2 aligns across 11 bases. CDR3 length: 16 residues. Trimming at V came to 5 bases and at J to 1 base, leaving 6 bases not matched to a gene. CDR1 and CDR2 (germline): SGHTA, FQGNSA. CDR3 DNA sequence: TGTGCCAGCAGCCCCCTAGCGGGGGGACTCCAAGAGACCCAGTACTTC. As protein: CASSPLAGGLQETQYF.

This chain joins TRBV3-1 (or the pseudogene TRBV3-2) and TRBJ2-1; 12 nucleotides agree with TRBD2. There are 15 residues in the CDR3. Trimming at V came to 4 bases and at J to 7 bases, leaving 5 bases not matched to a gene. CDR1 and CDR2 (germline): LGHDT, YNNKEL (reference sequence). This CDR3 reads CASSPGLAGLNEQFF. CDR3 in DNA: TGTGCCAGCAGCCCCGGACTAGCGGGACTAAATGAGCAGTTCTTC.

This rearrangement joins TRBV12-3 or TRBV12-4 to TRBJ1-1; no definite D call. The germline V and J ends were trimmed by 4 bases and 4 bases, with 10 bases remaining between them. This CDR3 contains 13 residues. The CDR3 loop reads CASSYLWATEAFF. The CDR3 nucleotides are TGTGCCAGCAGTTACCTCTGGGCCACTGAAGCTTTCTTT.

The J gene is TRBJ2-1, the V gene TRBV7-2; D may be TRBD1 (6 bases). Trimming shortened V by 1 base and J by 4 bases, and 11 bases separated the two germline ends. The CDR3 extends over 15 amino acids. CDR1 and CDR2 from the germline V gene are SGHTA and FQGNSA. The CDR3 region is CASSLGIGQYNEQFF. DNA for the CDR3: TGTGCCAGCAGCTTAGGAATCGGACAGTACAATGAGCAGTTCTTC.

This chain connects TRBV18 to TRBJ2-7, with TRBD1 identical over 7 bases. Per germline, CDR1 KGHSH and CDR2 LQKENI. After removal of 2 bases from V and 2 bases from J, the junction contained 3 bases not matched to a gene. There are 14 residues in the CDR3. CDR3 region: CASSPVGQAYEQYF. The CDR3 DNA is TGTGCCAGCTCACCAGTAGGACAGGCCTACGAGCAGTACTTC.

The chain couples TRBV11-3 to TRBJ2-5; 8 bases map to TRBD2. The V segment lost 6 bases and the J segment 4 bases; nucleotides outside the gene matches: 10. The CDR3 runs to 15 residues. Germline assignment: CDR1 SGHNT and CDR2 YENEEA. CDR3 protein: CASSLRSAGGETQYF. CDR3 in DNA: TGTGCCAGCAGTCTTAGATCGGCGGGGGGAGAGACCCAGTACTTC.

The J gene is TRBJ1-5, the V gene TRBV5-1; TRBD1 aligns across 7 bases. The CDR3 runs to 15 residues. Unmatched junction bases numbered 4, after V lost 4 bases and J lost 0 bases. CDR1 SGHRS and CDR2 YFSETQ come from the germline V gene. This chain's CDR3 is CASSPGQISNQPQHF. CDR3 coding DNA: TGCGCCAGCAGCCCGGGACAGATTAGCAATCAGCCCCAGCATTTT.

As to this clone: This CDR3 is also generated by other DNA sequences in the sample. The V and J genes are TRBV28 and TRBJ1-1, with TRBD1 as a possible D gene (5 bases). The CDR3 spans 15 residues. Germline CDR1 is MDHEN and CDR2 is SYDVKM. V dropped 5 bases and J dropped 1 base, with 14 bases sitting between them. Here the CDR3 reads CASSPTGVGNTEAFF. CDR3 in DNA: TGTGCCAGCAGTCCTACGGGGGTGGGGAACACTGAAGCTTTCTTT.

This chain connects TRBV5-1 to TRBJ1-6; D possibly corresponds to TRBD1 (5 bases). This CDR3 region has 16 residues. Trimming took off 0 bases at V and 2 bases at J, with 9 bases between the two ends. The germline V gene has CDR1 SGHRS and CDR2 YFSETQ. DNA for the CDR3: TGCGCCAGCAGCTTGGGGGGGGGAACCTATAATTCACCCCTCCACTTT. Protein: CASSLGGGTYNSPLHF.

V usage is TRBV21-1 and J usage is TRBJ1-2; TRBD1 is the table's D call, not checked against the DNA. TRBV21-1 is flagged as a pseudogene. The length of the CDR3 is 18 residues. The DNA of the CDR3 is TGTGCCAGCAGCAAGAGCTATGGCCCGGGACAGTCAAACTATGGCTACACCTTC. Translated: CASSKSYGPGQSNYGYTF.

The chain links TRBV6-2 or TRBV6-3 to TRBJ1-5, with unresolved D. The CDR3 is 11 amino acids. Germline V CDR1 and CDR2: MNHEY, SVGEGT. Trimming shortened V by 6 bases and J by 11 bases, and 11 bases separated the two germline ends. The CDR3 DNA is TGTGCCAGCAGCAGAGGCGGGACCCAGCATTTT. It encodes CASSRGGTQHF.

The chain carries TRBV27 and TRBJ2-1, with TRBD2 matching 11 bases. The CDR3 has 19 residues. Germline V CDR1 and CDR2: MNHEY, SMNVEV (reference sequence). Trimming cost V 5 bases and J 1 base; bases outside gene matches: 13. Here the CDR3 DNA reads TGTGCCAGCAGTCCCCCAATACTAGCGGGAGCTTTATCCTACAATGAGCAGTTCTTC. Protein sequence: CASSPPILAGALSYNEQFF.

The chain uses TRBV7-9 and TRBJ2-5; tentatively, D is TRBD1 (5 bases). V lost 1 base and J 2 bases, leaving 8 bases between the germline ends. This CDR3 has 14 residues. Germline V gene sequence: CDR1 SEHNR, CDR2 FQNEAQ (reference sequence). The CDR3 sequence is CASSLGSGQETQYF. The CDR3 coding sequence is TGTGCCAGCAGCTTAGGGTCAGGGCAAGAGACCCAGTACTTC.

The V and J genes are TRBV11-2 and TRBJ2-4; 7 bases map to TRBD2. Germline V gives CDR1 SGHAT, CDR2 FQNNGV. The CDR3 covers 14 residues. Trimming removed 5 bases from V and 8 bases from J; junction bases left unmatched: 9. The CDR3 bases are TGTGCCAGCAGCCTGGGACTATCAATAGACATTCAGTACTTC. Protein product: CASSLGLSIDIQYF.

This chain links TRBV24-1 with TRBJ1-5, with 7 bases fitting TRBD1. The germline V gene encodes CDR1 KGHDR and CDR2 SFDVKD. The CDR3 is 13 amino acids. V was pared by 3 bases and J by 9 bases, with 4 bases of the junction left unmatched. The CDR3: CATSDPRTGPQHF. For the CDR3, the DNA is TGTGCCACCAGTGATCCCAGGACAGGGCCCCAGCATTTT.

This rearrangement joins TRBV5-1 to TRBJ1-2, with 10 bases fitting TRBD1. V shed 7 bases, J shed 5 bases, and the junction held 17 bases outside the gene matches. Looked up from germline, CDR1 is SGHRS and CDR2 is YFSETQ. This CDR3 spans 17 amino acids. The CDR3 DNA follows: TGCGCCAGCCAAGCTGGCCTCCCGGGACAGGGGTCTTATGGCTACACCTTC. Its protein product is CASQAGLPGQGSYGYTF. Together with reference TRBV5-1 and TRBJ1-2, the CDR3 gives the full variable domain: KAGVTQTPRYLIKTRGQQVTLSCSPISGHRSVSWYQQTPGQGLQFLFEYFSETQRNKGNFPGRFSGRQFSNSRSEMNVSTLELGDSALYLCASQAGLPGQGSYGYTFGSGTRLTVV.

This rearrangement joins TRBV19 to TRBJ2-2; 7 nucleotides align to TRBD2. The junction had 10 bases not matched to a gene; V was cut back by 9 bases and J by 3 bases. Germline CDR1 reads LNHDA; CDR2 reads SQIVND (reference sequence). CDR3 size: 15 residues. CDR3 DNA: TGTGCCAGCGGGGGGAGGTGGGGAGACACCGGGGAGCTGTTTTTT. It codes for CASGGRWGDTGELFF. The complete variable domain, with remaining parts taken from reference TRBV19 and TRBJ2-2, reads DGGITQSPKYLFRKEGQNVTLSCEQNLNHDAMYWYRQDPGQGLRLIYYSQIVNDFQKGDIAEGYSVSREKKESFPLTVTSAQKNPTAFYLCASGGRWGDTGELFFGEGSRLTVL.

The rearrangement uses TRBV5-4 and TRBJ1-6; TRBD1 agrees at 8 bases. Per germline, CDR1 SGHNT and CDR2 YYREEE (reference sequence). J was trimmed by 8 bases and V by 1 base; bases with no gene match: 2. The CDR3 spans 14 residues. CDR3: CASSLTGGHSPLHF. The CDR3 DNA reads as TGTGCCAGCAGCTTGACAGGGGGACATTCACCCCTCCACTTT. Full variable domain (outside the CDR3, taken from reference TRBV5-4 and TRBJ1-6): ETGVTQSPTHLIKTRGQQVTLRCSSQSGHNTVSWYQQALGQGPQFIFQYYREEENGRGNFPPRFSGLQFPNYSSELNVNALELDDSALYLCASSLTGGHSPLHFGNGTRLTVT.

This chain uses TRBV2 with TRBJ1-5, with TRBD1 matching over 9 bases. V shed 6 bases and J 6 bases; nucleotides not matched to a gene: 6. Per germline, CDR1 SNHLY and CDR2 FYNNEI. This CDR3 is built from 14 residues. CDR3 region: CASRGGQGVQPQHF. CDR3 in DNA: TGTGCCAGCAGGGGGGGACAGGGTGTTCAGCCCCAGCATTTT.

CDR3 coding DNA: TGTGCCAGCAGTCCAGCGGGGGGGCTCGACACCGGGGAGCTGTTTTTT. It is translated as CASSPAGGLDTGELFF. The chain links TRBV6-4 to TRBJ2-2; 10 nucleotides line up with TRBD2. The CDR3 covers 16 residues. The germline V gene encodes CDR1 MRHNA and CDR2 SNTAGT. V shed 5 bases and J 3 bases; nucleotides not matched to a gene: 6.

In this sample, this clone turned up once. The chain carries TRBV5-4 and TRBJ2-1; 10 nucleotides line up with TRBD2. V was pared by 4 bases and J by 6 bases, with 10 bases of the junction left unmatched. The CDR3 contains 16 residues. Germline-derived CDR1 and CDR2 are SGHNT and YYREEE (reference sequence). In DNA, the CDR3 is TGTGCCAGCAGCCAGCCCGGTGCTAGCGGGGGCAATGAGCAGTTCTTC. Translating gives CASSQPGASGGNEQFF. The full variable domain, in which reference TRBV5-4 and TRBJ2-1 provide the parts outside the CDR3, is ETGVTQSPTHLIKTRGQQVTLRCSSQSGHNTVSWYQQALGQGPQFIFQYYREEENGRGNFPPRFSGLQFPNYSSELNVNALELDDSALYLCASSQPGASGGNEQFFGPGTRLTVL.

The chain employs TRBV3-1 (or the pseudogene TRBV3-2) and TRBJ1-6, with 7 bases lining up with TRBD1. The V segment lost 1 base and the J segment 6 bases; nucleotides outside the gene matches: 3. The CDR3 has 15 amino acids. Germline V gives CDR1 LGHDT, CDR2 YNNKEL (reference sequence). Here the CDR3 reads CASSQGQGINSPLHF. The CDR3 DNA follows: TGTGCCAGCAGCCAAGGACAGGGAATTAATTCACCCCTCCACTTT.

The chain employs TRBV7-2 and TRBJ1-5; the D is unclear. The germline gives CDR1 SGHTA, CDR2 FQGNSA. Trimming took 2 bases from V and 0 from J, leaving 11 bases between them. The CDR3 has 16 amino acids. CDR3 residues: CASSLLSAHSNQPQHF. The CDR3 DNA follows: TGTGCCAGCAGCTTACTTTCCGCACATAGCAATCAGCCCCAGCATTTT.

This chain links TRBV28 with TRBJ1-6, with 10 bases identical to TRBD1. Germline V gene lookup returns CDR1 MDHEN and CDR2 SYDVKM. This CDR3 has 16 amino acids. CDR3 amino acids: CAVDGSRDRGNSPLHF. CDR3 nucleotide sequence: TGTGCAGTAGATGGGTCCAGGGACAGGGGTAATTCACCCCTCCACTTT.